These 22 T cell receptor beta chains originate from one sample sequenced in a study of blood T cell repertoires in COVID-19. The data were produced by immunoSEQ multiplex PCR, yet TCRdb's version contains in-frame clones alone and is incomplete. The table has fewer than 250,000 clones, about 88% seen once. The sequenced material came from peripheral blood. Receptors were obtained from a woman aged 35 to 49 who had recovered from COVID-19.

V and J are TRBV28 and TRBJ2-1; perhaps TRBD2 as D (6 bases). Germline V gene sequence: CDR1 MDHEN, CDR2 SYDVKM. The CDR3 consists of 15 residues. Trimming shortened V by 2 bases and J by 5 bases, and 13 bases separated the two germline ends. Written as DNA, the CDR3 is TGTGCCAGCAGTTTAGCGACTAGGCGAAACAATGAGCAGTTCTTC. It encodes CASSLATRRNNEQFF.

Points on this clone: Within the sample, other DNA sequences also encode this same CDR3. The CDR3 DNA sequence: TGCGCCAGCAGCTTGACAGGGGAAGGGTACGAGCAGTACTTC. This sequence encodes CASSLTGEGYEQYF. J is TRBJ2-7 and V is TRBV5-1, with TRBD1 identical over 7 bases. V dropped 1 base and J dropped 4; count of bases not matched to a gene: 5. The CDR3 is 14 amino acids. Germline CDR1 SGHRS, CDR2 YFSETQ.

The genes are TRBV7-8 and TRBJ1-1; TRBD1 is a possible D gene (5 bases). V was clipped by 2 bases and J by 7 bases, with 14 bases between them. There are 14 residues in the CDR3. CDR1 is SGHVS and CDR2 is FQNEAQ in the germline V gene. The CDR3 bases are TGTGCCAGCAGCTTACTTGGACCTCAGGGTGAAGCTTTCTTT. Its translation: CASSLLGPQGEAFF.

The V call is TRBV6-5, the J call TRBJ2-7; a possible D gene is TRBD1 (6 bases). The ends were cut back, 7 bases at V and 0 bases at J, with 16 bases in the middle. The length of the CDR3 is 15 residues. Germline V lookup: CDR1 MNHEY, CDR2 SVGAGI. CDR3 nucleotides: TGTGCCAGCATGCAGGCCAGGGGTGTCTCCTACGAGCAGTACTTC. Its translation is CASMQARGVSYEQYF.

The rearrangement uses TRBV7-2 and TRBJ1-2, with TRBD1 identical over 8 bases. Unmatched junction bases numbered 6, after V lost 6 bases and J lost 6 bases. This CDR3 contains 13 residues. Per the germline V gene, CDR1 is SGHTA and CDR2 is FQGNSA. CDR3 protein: CASRTGDWDGYTF. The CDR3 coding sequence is TGTGCCAGCAGGACAGGGGACTGGGATGGCTACACCTTC.

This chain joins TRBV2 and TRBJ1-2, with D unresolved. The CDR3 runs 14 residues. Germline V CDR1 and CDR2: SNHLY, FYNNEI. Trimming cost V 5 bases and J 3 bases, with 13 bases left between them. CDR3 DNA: TGTGCCAGCAGTCCTATCGAATATCACTATGGCTACACCTTC. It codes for CASSPIEYHYGYTF.

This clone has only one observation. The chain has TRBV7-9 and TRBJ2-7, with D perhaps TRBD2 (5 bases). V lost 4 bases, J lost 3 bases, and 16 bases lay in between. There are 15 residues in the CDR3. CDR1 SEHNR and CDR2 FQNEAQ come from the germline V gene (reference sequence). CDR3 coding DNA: TGTGCCAGCAGCTCCGACTACTTCGTCCACTACGAGCAGTACTTC. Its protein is CASSSDYFVHYEQYF.

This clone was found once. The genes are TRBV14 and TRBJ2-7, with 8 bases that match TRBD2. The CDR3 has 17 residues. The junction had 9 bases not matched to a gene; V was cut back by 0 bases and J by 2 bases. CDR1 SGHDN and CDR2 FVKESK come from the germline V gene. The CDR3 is CASSQDPQLLAAYEQYF. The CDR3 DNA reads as TGTGCCAGCAGCCAAGATCCCCAACTACTAGCGGCCTACGAGCAGTACTTC.

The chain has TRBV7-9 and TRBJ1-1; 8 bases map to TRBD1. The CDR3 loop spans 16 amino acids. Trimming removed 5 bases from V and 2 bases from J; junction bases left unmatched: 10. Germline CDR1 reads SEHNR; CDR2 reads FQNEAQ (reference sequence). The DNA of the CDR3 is TGTGCCAGCAGCCCCAGGGGGCAGGGTGAAAACACTGAAGCTTTCTTT. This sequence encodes CASSPRGQGENTEAFF.

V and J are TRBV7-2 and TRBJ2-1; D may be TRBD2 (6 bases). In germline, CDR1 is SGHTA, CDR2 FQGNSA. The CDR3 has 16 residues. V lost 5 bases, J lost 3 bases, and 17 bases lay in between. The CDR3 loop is CASSEAGTRSYNEQFF. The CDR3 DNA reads TGTGCCAGCAGCGAGGCCGGGACTCGAAGCTACAATGAGCAGTTCTTC. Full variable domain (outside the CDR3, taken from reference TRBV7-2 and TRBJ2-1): GAGVSQSPSNKVTEKGKDVELRCDPISGHTALYWYRQSLGQGLEFLIYFQGNSAPDKSGLPSDRFSAERTGGSVSTLTIQRTQQEDSAVYLCASSEAGTRSYNEQFFGPGTRLTVL.

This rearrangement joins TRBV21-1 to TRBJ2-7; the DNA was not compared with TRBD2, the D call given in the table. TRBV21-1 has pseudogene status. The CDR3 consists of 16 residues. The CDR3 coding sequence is TGTGCCAGCAGCAACGGACTAGCGGGGTTCTCCTACGAGCAGTACTTC. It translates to CASSNGLAGFSYEQYF.

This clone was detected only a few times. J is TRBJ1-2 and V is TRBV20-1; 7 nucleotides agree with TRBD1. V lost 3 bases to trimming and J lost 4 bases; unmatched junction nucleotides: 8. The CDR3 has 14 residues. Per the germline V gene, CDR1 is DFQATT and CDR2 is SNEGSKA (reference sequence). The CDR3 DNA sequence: TGCAGTGCTAGTGCCGGGACAGAAGTCTATGGCTACACCTTC. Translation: CSASAGTEVYGYTF.

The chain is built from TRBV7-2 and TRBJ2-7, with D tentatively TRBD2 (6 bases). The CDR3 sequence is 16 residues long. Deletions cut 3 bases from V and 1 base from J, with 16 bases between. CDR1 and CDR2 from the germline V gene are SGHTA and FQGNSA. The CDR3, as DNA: TGTGCCAGCAGCTTGGGTGGGGACTCAAGGTCCTACGAGCAGTACTTC. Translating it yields CASSLGGDSRSYEQYF.

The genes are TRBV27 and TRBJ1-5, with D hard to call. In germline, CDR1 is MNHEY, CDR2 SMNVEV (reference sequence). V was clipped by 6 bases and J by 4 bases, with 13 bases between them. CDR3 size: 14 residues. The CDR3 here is CASSSRLENQPQHF. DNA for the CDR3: TGTGCCAGCAGCTCCCGACTGGAAAATCAGCCCCAGCATTTT.

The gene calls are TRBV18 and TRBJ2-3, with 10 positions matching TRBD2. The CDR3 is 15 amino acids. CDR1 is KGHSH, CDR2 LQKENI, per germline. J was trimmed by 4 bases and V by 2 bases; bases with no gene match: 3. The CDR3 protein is CASSPSGRGSDTQYF. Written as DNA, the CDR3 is TGTGCCAGCTCACCAAGCGGGAGGGGCTCAGATACGCAGTATTTT.

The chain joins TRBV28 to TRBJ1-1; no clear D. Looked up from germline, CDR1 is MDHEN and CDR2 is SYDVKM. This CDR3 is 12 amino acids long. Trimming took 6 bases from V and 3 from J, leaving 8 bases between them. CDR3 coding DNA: TGTGCCAGCAGGTGGGCTGACACTGAAGCTTTCTTT. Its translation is CASRWADTEAFF.

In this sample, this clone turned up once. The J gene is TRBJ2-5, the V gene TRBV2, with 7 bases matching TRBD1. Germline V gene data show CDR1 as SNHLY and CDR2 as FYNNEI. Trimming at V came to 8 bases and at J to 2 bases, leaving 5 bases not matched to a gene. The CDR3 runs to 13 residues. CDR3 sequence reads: CASGLQGQETQYF. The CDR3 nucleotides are TGTGCCAGCGGGTTACAGGGGCAAGAGACCCAGTACTTC.

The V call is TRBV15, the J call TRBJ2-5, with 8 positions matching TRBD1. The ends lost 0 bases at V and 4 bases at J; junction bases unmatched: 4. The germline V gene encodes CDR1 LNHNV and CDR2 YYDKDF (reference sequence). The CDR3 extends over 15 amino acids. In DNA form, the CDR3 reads TGTGCCACCAGCAGAGATAGGACAGGGCTAGAGACCCAGTACTTC. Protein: CATSRDRTGLETQYF.

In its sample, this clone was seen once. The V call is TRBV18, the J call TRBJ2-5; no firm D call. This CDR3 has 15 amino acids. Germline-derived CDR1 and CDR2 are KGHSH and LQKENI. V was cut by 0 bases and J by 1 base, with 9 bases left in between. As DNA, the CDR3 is TGTGCCAGCTCACCACCACAACAGTCCCAAGAGACCCAGTACTTC. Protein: CASSPPQQSQETQYF.

CDR3 in amino acids: CASSHAGVSEYGYTF. CDR3 in DNA: TGTGCCAGCAGCCATGCGGGTGTATCAGAATATGGCTACACCTTC. The chain employs TRBV4-2 and TRBJ1-2; D is uncertain. Germline CDR1 is LGHNA and CDR2 is YNFKEQ. The CDR3 is made up of 15 amino acids. V dropped 3 bases and J dropped 5 bases, with 16 bases sitting between them.

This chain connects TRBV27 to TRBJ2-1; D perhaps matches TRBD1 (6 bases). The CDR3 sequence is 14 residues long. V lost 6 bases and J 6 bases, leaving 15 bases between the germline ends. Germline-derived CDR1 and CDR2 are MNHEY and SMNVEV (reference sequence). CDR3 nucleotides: TGTGCCAGCAGAGGGACAAATACTATCAATGAGCAGTTCTTC. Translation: CASRGTNTINEQFF.

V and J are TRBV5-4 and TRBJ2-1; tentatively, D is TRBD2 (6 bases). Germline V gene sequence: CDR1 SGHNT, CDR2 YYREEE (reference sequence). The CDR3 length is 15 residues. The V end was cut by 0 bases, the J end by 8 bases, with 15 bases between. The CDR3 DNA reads TGTGCCAGCAGCTTGGGGGGGGAGCCTTACTATGAGCAGTTCTTC. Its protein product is CASSLGGEPYYEQFF.